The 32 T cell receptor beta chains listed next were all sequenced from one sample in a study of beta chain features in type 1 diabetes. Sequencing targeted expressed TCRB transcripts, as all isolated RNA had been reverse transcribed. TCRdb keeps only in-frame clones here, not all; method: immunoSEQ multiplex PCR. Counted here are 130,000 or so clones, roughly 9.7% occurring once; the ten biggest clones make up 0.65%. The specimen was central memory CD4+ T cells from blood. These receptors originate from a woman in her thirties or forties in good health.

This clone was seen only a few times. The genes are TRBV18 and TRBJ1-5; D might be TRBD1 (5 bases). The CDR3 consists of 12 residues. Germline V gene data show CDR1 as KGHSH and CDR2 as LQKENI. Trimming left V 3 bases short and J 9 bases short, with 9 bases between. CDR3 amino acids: CASSPGGVPQHF. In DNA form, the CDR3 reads TGTGCCAGCTCACCCGGGGGGGTGCCCCAGCATTTT.

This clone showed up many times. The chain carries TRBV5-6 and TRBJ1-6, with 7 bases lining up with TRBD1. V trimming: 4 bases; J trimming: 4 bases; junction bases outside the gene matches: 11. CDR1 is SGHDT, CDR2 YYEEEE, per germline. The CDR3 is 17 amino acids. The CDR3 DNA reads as TGTGCCAGCAGCATCGGGACAGCCGGCGGTTATAATTCACCCCTCCACTTT. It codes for CASSIGTAGGYNSPLHF.

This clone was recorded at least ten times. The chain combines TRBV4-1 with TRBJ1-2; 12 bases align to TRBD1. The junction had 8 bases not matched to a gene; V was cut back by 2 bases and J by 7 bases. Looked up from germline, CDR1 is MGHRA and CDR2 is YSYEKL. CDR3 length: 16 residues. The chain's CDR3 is CASSQTGTGGATGYTF. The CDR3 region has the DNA TGCGCCAGCAGCCAAACTGGGACAGGGGGCGCGACTGGCTACACCTTC.

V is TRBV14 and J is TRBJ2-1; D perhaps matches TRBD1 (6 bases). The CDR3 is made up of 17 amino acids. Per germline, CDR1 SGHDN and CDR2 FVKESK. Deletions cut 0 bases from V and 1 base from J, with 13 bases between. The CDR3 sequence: CASSQETGPNSYNEQFF. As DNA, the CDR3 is TGTGCCAGCAGCCAAGAGACAGGTCCTAATTCCTACAATGAGCAGTTCTTC.

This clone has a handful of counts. CDR3 sequence reads: CASSYRGGSKYF. The CDR3 DNA is TGTGCCAGCAGTTACCGGGGAGGCAGCAAGTACTTC. The chain employs TRBV6-5 and TRBJ2-7; a weak D match, TRBD2 (6 bases). Trimming left V 2 bases short and J 11 bases short, with 13 bases between. CDR1 is MNHEY, CDR2 SVGAGI, per germline. The CDR3 consists of 12 residues.

The CDR3 reads CASIDNDSHGYTF. The CDR3 DNA sequence: TGCGCCAGCATTGACAATGACAGTCATGGCTACACCTTC. The gene calls are TRBV5-1 and TRBJ1-2; tentative D call: TRBD1 (5 bases). The V and J ends lost 6 bases and 6 bases respectively, with 15 bases between them. Germline V gives CDR1 SGHRS, CDR2 YFSETQ. The CDR3 length is 13 residues.

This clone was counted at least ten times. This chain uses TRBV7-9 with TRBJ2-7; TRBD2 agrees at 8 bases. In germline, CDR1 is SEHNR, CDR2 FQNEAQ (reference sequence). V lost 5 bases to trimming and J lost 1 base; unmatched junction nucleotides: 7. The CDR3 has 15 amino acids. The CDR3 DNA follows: TGTGCCAGCAGCCCCCGGGGGGGTTCGTCCTACGAGCAGTACTTC. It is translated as CASSPRGGSSYEQYF. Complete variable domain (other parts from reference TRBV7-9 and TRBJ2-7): DTGVSQNPRHKITKRGQNVTFRCDPISEHNRLYWYRQTLGQGPEFLTYFQNEAQLEKSRLLSDRFSAERPKGSFSTLEIQRTEQGDSAMYLCASSPRGGSSYEQYFGPGTRLTVT.

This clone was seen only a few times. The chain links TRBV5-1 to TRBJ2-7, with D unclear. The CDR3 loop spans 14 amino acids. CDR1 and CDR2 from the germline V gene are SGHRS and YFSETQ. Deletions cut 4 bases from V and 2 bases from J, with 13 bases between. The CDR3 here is CASSLHEPTYEQYF. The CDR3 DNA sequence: TGCGCCAGCAGCCTTCATGAACCTACCTACGAGCAGTACTTC.

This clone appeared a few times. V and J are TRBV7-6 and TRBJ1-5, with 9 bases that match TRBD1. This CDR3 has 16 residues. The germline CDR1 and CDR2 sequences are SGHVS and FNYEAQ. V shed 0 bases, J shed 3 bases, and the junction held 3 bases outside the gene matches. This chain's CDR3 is CASSLAGTGNNQPQHF. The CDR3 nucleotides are TGTGCCAGCAGCTTAGCCGGGACAGGGAACAATCAGCCCCAGCATTTT.

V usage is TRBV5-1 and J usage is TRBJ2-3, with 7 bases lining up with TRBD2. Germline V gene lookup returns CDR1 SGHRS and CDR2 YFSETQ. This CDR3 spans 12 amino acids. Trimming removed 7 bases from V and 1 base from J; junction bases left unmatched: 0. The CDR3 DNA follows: TGCGCCAGCGGGGGGGGCACAGATACGCAGTATTTT. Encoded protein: CASGGGTDTQYF.

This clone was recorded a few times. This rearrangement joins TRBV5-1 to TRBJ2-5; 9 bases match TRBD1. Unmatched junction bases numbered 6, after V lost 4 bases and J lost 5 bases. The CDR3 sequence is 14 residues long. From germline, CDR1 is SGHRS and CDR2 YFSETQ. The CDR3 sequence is CASSPGTGLETQYF. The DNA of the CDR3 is TGCGCCAGCAGCCCCGGGACAGGGTTGGAGACCCAGTACTTC.

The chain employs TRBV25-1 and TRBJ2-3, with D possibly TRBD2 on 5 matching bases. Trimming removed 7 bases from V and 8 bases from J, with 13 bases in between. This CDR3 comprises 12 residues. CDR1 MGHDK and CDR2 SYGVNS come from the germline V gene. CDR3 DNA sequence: TGTGCCAGCACGGGTACTGCGGGTACGCAGTATTTT. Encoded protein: CASTGTAGTQYF.

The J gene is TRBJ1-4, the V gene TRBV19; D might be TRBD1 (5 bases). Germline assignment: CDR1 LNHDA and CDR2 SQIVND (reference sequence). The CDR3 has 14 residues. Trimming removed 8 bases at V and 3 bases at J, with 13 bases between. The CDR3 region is CASQGGAANEKLFF. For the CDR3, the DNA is TGTGCCAGTCAGGGAGGCGCGGCTAATGAAAAACTGTTTTTT. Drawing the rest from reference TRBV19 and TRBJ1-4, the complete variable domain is DGGITQSPKYLFRKEGQNVTLSCEQNLNHDAMYWYRQDPGQGLRLIYYSQIVNDFQKGDIAEGYSVSREKKESFPLTVTSAQKNPTAFYLCASQGGAANEKLFFGSGTQLSVL.

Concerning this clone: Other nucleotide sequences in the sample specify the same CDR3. The CDR3 DNA reads as TGCGCCAGCAGCTTGTCATCGGGGGGCGGCGATACGCAGTATTTT. Its protein is CASSLSSGGGDTQYF. The V and J genes are TRBV5-1 and TRBJ2-3, with D perhaps matching TRBD2 (7 bases). Germline V gives CDR1 SGHRS, CDR2 YFSETQ. This CDR3 has 15 amino acids. Trimming took off 1 base at V and 6 bases at J, with 15 bases between the two ends.

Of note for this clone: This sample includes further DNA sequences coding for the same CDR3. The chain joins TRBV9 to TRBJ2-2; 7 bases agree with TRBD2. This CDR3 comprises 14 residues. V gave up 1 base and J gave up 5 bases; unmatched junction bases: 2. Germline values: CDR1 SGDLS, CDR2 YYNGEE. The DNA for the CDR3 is TGTGCCAGCAGCGTACAGGGAGGGACCGGGGAGCTGTTTTTT. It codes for CASSVQGGTGELFF.

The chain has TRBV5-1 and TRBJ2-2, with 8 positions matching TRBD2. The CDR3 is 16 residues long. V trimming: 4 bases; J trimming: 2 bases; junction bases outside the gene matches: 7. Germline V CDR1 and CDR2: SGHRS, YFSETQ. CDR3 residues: CASSGTLADNTGELFF. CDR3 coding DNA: TGCGCCAGCAGCGGGACACTAGCGGACAACACCGGGGAGCTGTTTTTT.

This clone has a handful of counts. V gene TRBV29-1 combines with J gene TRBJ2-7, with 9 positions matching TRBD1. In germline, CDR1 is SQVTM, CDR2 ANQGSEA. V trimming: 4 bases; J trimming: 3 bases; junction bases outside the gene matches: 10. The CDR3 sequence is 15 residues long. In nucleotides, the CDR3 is TGCAGCGTTGGGACCCGGACAGGGGAGGGCTACGAGCAGTACTTC. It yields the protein CSVGTRTGEGYEQYF.

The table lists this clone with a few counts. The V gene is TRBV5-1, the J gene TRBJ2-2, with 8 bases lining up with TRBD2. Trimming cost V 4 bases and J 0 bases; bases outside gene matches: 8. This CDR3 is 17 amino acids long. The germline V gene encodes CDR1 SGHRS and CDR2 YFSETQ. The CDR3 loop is CASSQHAGGTNTGELFF. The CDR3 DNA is TGCGCCAGCAGCCAACATGCGGGGGGCACGAACACCGGGGAGCTGTTTTTT.

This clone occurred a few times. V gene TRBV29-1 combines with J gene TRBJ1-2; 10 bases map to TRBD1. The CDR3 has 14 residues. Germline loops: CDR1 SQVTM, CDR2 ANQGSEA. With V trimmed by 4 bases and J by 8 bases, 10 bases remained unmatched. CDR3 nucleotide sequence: TGCAGCGTTGGGTTGGGACAGGGGCTAGGAGGCTACACCTTC. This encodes CSVGLGQGLGGYTF.

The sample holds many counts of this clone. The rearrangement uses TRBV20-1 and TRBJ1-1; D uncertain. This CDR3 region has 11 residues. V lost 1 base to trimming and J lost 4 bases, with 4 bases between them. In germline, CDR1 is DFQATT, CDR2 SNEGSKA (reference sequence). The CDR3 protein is CSARASTEAFF. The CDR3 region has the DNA TGCAGTGCTAGAGCGTCCACTGAAGCTTTCTTT.

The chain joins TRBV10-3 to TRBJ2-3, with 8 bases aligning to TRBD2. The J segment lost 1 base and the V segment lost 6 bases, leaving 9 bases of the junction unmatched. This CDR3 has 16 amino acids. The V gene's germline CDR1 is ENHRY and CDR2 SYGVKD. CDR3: CAIRSGGGLGTDTQYF. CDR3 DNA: TGTGCCATCAGGAGTGGCGGGGGGTTAGGCACAGATACGCAGTATTTT.

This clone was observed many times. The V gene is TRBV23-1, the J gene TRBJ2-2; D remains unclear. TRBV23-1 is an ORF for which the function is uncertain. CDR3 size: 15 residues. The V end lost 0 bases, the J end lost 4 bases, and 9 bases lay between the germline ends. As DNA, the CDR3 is TGCGCCAGCAGTCAATCGAGAGAAAGCACCGGGGAGCTGTTTTTT. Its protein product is CASSQSRESTGELFF.

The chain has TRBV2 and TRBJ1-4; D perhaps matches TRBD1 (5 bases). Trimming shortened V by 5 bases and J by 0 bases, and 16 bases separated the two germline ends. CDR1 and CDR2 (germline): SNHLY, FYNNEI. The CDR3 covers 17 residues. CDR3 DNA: TGTGCCAGCAGTCTTTCTTTAACAGGAGCAACTAATGAAAAACTGTTTTTT. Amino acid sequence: CASSLSLTGATNEKLFF.

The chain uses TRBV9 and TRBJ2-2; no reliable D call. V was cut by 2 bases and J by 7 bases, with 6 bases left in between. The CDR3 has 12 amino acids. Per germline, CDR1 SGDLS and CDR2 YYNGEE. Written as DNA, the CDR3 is TGTGCCAGCAGCGTTAGAGGCGGGGAGCTGTTTTTT. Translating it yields CASSVRGGELFF. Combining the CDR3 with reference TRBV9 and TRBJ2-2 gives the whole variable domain DSGVTQTPKHLITATGQRVTLRCSPRSGDLSVYWYQQSLDQGLQFLIQYYNGEERAKGNILERFSAQQFPDLHSELNLSSLELGDSALYFCASSVRGGELFFGEGSRLTVL.

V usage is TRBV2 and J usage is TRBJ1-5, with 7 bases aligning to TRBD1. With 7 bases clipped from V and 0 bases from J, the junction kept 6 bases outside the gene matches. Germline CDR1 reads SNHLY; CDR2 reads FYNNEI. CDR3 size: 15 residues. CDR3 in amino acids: CASTLQGDSNQPQHF. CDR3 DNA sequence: TGTGCCAGCACTCTGCAGGGGGATAGCAATCAGCCCCAGCATTTT. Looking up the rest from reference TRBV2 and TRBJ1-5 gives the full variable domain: EPEVTQTPSHQVTQMGQEVILRCVPISNHLYFYWYRQILGQKVEFLVSFYNNEISEKSEIFDDQFSVERPDGSNFTLKIRSTKLEDSAMYFCASTLQGDSNQPQHFGDGTRLSIL.

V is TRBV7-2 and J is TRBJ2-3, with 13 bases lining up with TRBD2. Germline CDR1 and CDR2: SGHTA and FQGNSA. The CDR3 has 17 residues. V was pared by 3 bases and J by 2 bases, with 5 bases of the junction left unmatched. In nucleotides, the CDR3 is TGTGCCAGCAGCTTGGGACTAGCGGGATCCACCACAGATACGCAGTATTTT. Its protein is CASSLGLAGSTTDTQYF.

DNA of the CDR3: TGTGCCAGCAGCCTAAGAAGCGGCGCCTACGAGCAGTACTTC. This gives the protein CASSLRSGAYEQYF. V usage is TRBV11-1 and J usage is TRBJ2-7, with D perhaps matching TRBD2 (5 bases). Germline assignment: CDR1 SGHAT and CDR2 FQDESV (reference sequence). The CDR3 is 14 residues long. V lost 5 bases, J lost 2 bases, and 13 bases lay in between.

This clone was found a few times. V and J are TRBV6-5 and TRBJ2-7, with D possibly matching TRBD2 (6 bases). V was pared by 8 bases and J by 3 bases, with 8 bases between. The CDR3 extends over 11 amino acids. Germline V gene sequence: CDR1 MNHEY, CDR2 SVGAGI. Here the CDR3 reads CASGGYYEQYF. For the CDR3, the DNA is TGTGCCAGCGGGGGGTACTACGAGCAGTACTTC.

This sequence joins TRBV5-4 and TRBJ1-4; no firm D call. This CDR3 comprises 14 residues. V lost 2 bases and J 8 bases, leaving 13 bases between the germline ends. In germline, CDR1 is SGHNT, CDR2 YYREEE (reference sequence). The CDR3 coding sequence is TGTGCCAGCAGCTTTGGAGGTCTGAACGAAAAACTGTTTTTT. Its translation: CASSFGGLNEKLFF.

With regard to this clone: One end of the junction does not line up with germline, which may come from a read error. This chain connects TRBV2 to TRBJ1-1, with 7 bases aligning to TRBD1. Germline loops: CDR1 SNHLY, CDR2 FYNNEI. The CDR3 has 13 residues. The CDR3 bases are TGTGCCAGCAGTCCCCCCCTTCGGACAGGCCGTAACTTT. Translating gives CASSPPLRTGRNF.

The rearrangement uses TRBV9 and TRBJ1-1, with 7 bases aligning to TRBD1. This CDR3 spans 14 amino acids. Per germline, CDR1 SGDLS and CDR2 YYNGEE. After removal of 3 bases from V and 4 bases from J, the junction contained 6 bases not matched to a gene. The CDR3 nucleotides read TGTGCCAGCAGCGCCATGACAGGGAGCACTGAAGCTTTCTTT. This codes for CASSAMTGSTEAFF.

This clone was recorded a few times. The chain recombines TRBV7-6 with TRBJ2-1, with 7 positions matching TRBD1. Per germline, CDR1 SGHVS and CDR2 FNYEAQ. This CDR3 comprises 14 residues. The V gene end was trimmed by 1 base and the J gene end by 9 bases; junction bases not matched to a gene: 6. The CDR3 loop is CASSLGQGYREQFF. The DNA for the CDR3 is TGTGCCAGCAGCTTAGGACAGGGTTATCGTGAGCAGTTCTTC.